Listed below are T cell receptor beta chains from one sample, sequenced in a study of T-cell memory formation after mild COVID-19. TCRdb re-analysed the 5' RACE reads in MiXCR, keeping a single row per CDR3 protein. The sample has 550,000 to 650,000 distinct CDR3 sequences, 15% to 20% seen once. The sample comprised PBMCs or a T cell subset sorted from them (not recorded which). The receptor source for this set is an adult woman who had mild COVID-19 (a few samples of this study predate the infection). Cell type and time point are not known. Both conserved end residues are part of each CDR3. D genes are given only for firm matches. Only part of the rows carry a size: once, few, many, or a class if the clone is expanded.

length	J	size	V	D	CDR3	DNA
14	TRBJ2-7	NA	TRBV2	NA	CASTTRPGSYEQYF	TGTGCCAGCACGACTCGGCCGGGCTCCTACGAGCAGTACTTC
13	TRBJ2-7	many	TRBV12-3/TRBV12-4	NA	CASSFGVSYEQYF	TGTGCCAGCAGTTTCGGGGTTTCCTACGAGCAGTACTTC
12	TRBJ2-3	NA	TRBV11-2	NA	CASSLVLDTQYF	TGTGCCAGCAGCTTAGTTCTGGATACGCAGTATTTT
13	TRBJ2-7	few	TRBV25-1	TRBD1	CASRTTGAYEQYF	TGTGCCAGCCGTACCACAGGGGCCTACGAGCAGTACTTC
13	TRBJ2-7	few	TRBV7-2	NA	CASSLVPGDEQYF	TGTGCCAGCAGCTTAGTGCCAGGCGACGAGCAGTACTTC
14	TRBJ2-2	NA	TRBV4-2	NA	CASKAARNTGELFF	TGTGCCAGCAAAGCAGCGAGAAACACCGGGGAGCTGTTTTTT
16	TRBJ1-3	few	TRBV3-1	NA	CASSQDGGGSGNTIYF	TGTGCCAGCAGCCAAGATGGCGGGGGCTCTGGAAACACCATATATTTT
14	TRBJ2-7	few	TRBV5-4	NA	CASSLGKTHYEQYF	TGTGCCAGCAGCCTCGGGAAAACCCACTACGAGCAGTACTTC
15	TRBJ2-3	NA	TRBV7-3	TRBD2	CASSPAGLVTDTQYF	TGTGCCAGCAGCCCGGCGGGACTAGTCACAGATACGCAGTATTTT
15	TRBJ2-7	few	TRBV12-3/TRBV12-4	TRBD2	CASSLGGSHSYEQYF	TGTGCCAGCAGTTTAGGCGGGAGTCACTCCTACGAGCAGTACTTC
15	TRBJ1-1	few	TRBV7-9	NA	CASSFGGGGAPEAFF	TGTGCCAGCAGCTTCGGGGGCGGAGGCGCCCCCGAAGCTTTCTTT
15	TRBJ2-1	few	TRBV27	NA	CASTPSGLLGNEQFF	TGTGCCAGCACGCCCTCCGGCTTGCTTGGCAATGAGCAGTTCTTC
18	TRBJ2-3	many	TRBV15	TRBD2	CATSGLAGGASSTDTQYF	TGTGCCACCAGCGGCCTAGCGGGGGGTGCCAGTAGCACAGATACGCAGTATTTT
13	TRBJ1-1	NA	TRBV7-9	NA	CAISLDPPFEAFF	TGTGCCATCAGCTTAGATCCCCCCTTTGAAGCTTTCTTT
13	TRBJ2-7	NA	TRBV24-1	NA	CATSDGPSYEQYF	TGTGCCACCAGTGATGGGCCCTCCTACGAGCAGTACTTC
15	TRBJ2-1	few	TRBV12-3/TRBV12-4	TRBD1	CASSPETGGDNEQFF	TGTGCCAGCAGTCCGGAGACAGGGGGGGACAATGAGCAGTTCTTC
11	TRBJ2-7	few	TRBV20-1	NA	CSAAQAYEQYF	TGCAGTGCTGCCCAAGCTTACGAGCAGTACTTC
15	TRBJ1-5	NA	TRBV2	TRBD1	CASSDGQGMTQPQHF	TGTGCCAGCAGTGACGGACAGGGGATGACTCAGCCCCAGCATTTT
15	TRBJ1-4	few	TRBV7-9	NA	CASSQEGTRNEKLFF	TGTGCCAGCAGCCAGGAAGGGACACGGAATGAAAAACTGTTTTTT
14	TRBJ2-7	NA	TRBV20-1	NA	CSARRLVGLNEQYF	TGCAGTGCTAGGAGGTTAGTGGGCCTCAACGAGCAGTACTTC
18	TRBJ2-3	NA	TRBV6-5	TRBD2	CASSYSGLAGGRLDTQYF	TGTGCCAGCAGTTACTCGGGACTAGCGGGAGGGCGGCTAGATACGCAGTATTTT
15	TRBJ1-2	NA	TRBV7-9	NA	CASSLLVLSDPGYTF	TGTGCCAGCAGCTTACTCGTCCTGTCGGATCCTGGCTACACCTTC